One and the same sample provided the 11 T cell receptor beta chains below, sequenced in a study of T cells in localized non-small cell lung cancer. Data came from immunoSEQ multiplex PCR; TCRdb stores just in-frame clones and leaves some out. The sample includes about 29,000 clones, 80% to 90% of them seen just once. The input for sequencing was peripheral blood, taken before any cancer treatment. All receptors come from a woman aged 40 to 75 with stage I lung adenocarcinoma.

The chain employs TRBV6-6 and TRBJ1-2; D not resolved. The CDR3 length is 12 residues. Germline CDR1 reads MNHNY; CDR2 reads SVGAGI (reference sequence). Deletions cut 6 bases from V and 3 bases from J, with 8 bases between. DNA for the CDR3: TGTGCCAGCAGCCGGGAAGACTATGGCTACACCTTC. The encoded protein is CASSREDYGYTF.

In nucleotides, the CDR3 is TGTGCCAGCTCACCATTAGGAGCACACGAGCAGTACTTC. It specifies CASSPLGAHEQYF. This chain links TRBV18 with TRBJ2-7, with D unclear. Germline V CDR1 and CDR2: KGHSH, LQKENI. V was cut by 2 bases and J by 5 bases, with 10 bases left in between. This CDR3 is 13 amino acids long. Full variable domain (missing parts from reference TRBV18 and TRBJ2-7): NAGVMQNPRHLVRRRGQEARLRCSPMKGHSHVYWYRQLPEEGLKFMVYLQKENIIDESGMPKERFSAEFPKEGPSILRIQQVVRGDSAAYFCASSPLGAHEQYFGPGTRLTVT.

V usage is TRBV6-5 and J usage is TRBJ1-2; D remains ambiguous. The CDR3 spans 16 residues. Trimming took 2 bases from V and 3 from J, leaving 16 bases between them. Germline V gene sequence: CDR1 MNHEY, CDR2 SVGAGI. The CDR3: CASSYTQDGMDYGYTF. The CDR3 DNA reads as TGTGCCAGCAGTTACACTCAGGACGGAATGGACTATGGCTACACCTTC.

This clone appeared a single time. This sequence joins TRBV28 and TRBJ2-4; D may correspond to TRBD1 or TRBD2 (5 bases each). V was pared by 5 bases and J by 1 base, with 15 bases between. Germline CDR1 MDHEN, CDR2 SYDVKM. This CDR3 contains 16 residues. DNA of the CDR3: TGTGCCAGCAGTCGGTTGGGGACGGACGCCAAAAACATTCAGTACTTC. Amino acids: CASSRLGTDAKNIQYF.

Only one count was recorded for this clone. This chain links TRBV4-1 with TRBJ1-2, with D unclear. The V end was cut by 3 bases, the J end by 2 bases, with 13 bases between. This CDR3 is 15 amino acids long. Germline CDR1 and CDR2: MGHRA and YSYEKL. The CDR3 region has the DNA TGCGCCAGCAGCCAGGTGGGCGTTTCCAACTATGGCTACACCTTC. Amino acid sequence: CASSQVGVSNYGYTF.

The chain combines TRBV7-8 with TRBJ1-4, with D maybe TRBD1 (6 bases). V shed 1 base and J shed 8 bases, with 23 bases lying between them. CDR3 size: 18 residues. Germline CDR1 SGHVS, CDR2 FQNEAQ. The CDR3, as DNA: TGTGCCAGCAGCTTAGTCCCTGGGCCCGGACAGACCACCGAAAAACTGTTTTTT. Translated, it gives CASSLVPGPGQTTEKLFF.

This clone was observed a single time. The chain employs TRBV30 and TRBJ2-1, with a weak D call TRBD2 (6 bases). Trimming took off 0 bases at V and 8 bases at J, with 11 bases between the two ends. CDR3 length: 13 residues. Germline V CDR1 and CDR2: GTSNPN, SVGIG (reference sequence). The CDR3 sequence: CAWSVGGRDEQFF. For the CDR3, the DNA is TGTGCCTGGAGTGTAGGAGGGCGGGATGAGCAGTTCTTC. Combining the CDR3 with reference TRBV30 and TRBJ2-1 gives the whole variable domain SQTIHQWPATLVQPVGSPLSLECTVEGTSNPNLYWYRQAAGRGLQLLFYSVGIGQISSEVPQNLSASRPQDRQFILSSKKLLLSDSGFYLCAWSVGGRDEQFFGPGTRLTVL.

The chain couples TRBV28 to TRBJ1-6, with D unclear. V was clipped by 7 bases and J by 9 bases, with 13 bases between them. Germline V gene data show CDR1 as MDHEN and CDR2 as SYDVKM. The CDR3 is made up of 13 amino acids. The chain's CDR3 is CASISAHPSPLHF. The CDR3 nucleotides are TGTGCCAGCATCTCCGCCCATCCTTCACCCCTCCACTTT.

The J gene is TRBJ1-6, the V gene TRBV4-3; D not resolved. Trimming removed 4 bases from V and 5 bases from J, with 6 bases in between. Looked up from germline, CDR1 is LGHNA and CDR2 is YSLEER. The CDR3 contains 13 residues. The CDR3 protein is CASSPGDNSPLHF. The CDR3 nucleotides are TGCGCCAGCAGCCCCGGGGATAATTCACCCCTCCACTTT.

The chain links TRBV9 to TRBJ2-2; possibly TRBD1 for D (5 bases). The CDR3 is 15 residues long. The germline gives CDR1 SGDLS, CDR2 YYNGEE. The V and J ends lost 0 bases and 5 bases respectively, with 11 bases between them. The CDR3 bases are TGTGCCAGCAGCGTAGTGGGGCATGAAACCGGGGAGCTGTTTTTT. Protein: CASSVVGHETGELFF.

V gene TRBV19 combines with J gene TRBJ1-5, with 7 bases fitting TRBD1. The V gene's germline CDR1 is LNHDA and CDR2 SQIVND (reference sequence). CDR3 length: 16 amino acids. V shed 1 base and J 7 bases; nucleotides not matched to a gene: 10. The CDR3 nucleotides read TGTGCCAGTAGTATAGTTGCAGGGGGTGCAGGACAGCCCCAGCATTTT. Translation gives CASSIVAGGAGQPQHF.